This TCR beta chain was found in a study of OX40 agonist ivuxolimab in advanced cancers. TCRdb's copy holds only in-frame clones and misses some; the assay was immunoSEQ multiplex PCR. This table holds about 80,000 clones, more than 80% found once. There are 17 residues in the CDR3. Germline values: CDR1 KGHSH, CDR2 LQKENI. Trimming removed 2 bases at V and 2 bases at J, with 16 bases between. This TCR derives from an adult with an advanced solid tumor such as melanoma, head and neck, liver or kidney cancer. The sample consisted of CD4+ or CD8+ T cells sorted from blood, taken in a trial of the OX40 agonist ivuxolimab. The gene calls are TRBV18 and TRBJ2-1, with D uncertain. The CDR3 bases are TGTGCCAGCTCACCAAGTATTCGGACCCCCACCTACAATGAGCAGTTCTTC. Translating gives CASSPSIRTPTYNEQFF. Looking up the rest from reference TRBV18 and TRBJ2-1 gives the full variable domain: NAGVMQNPRHLVRRRGQEARLRCSPMKGHSHVYWYRQLPEEGLKFMVYLQKENIIDESGMPKERFSAEFPKEGPSILRIQQVVRGDSAAYFCASSPSIRTPTYNEQFFGPGTRLTVL.